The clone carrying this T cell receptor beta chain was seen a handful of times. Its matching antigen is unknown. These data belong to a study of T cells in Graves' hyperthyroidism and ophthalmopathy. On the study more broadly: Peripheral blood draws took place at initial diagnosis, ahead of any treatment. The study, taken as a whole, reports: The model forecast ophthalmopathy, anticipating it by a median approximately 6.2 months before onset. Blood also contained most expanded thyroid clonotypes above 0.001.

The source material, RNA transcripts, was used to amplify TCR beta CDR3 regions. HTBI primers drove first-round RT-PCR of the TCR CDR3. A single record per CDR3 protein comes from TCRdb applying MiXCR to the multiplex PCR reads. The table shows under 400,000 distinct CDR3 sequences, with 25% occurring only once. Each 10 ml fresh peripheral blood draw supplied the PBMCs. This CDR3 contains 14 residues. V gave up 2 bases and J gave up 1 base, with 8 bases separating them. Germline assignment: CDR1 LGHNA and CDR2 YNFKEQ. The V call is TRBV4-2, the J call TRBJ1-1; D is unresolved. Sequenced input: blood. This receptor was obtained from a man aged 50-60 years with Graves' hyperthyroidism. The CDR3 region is CASSQFPENTEAFF. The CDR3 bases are TGTGCCAGCAGCCAATTCCCGGAGAACACTGAAGCTTTCTTT.